The subject of this entry is one TCR beta chain. Its antigen is still unknown. The sample comes from a study of CD8 T cell repertoires and HIV-1 epitope variants. Study background: Each of Twenty-five Gag and Nef epitope peptides stimulated a separate culture. Tested: three Gag epitope families, Nef HW9 and YT9. Findings of the study overall: Of under ten antigen-specific beta clonotypes, 5 or 6 appeared to cross-react with escape variants.

The table came from immunoSEQ multiplex PCR; TCRdb's copy has only in-frame clones and leaves some out. The sample records about 5,300 clones, 64% being singletons. Sequencing input: cultured CD8+ T cells derived from PBMCs. The source is a male donor with HIV.

The CDR3 DNA follows: TGCGCCAGCAGCTCCGGGACAGGGCCTGAAAAACTGTTTTTT. Translated: CASSSGTGPEKLFF. V gene TRBV5-1 combines with J gene TRBJ1-4, with 9 nucleotides matching TRBD1. CDR1 is SGHRS and CDR2 is YFSETQ in the germline V gene. Unmatched junction bases numbered 4, after V lost 3 bases and J lost 7 bases. This CDR3 is built from 14 residues.